Listed below are T cell receptor beta chains from one sample, sequenced in a study of blood T cell repertoires in COVID-19. Sequencing used immunoSEQ multiplex PCR; TCRdb keeps in-frame clones, though not all of them. The repertoire holds fewer than 300,000 clones, with 86% as singletons. The sequencing sample was made of peripheral blood. These receptors all stem from a woman in her 30s with COVID-19, enrolled during active disease. CDR3s include the opening cysteine and the closing phenylalanine or tryptophan. Fields, in order: clone size, D gene, J gene, V gene, CDR3 protein, CDR3 DNA. The D gene is left open where the match is weak. Expanded clones are given a class, and other clones once, few, many or no size at all.

>NA|TRBD2|TRBJ2-3|TRBV10-3
CATTPSTSGGVRTQYF
TGTGCCACTACCCCCTCGACTAGCGGGGGGGTACGAACGCAGTATTTT
>NA|TRBD2|TRBJ2-5|TRBV18
CASSRGLEKETQYF
TGTGCCAGCTCACGTGGACTAGAAAAAGAGACCCAGTACTTC
>NA|NA|TRBJ1-2|TRBV13
CASHRRGANYGYTF
TGTGCCAGCCACCGGCGGGGAGCTAACTATGGCTACACCTTC
>NA|TRBD1|TRBJ1-2|TRBV5-4
CASSEGQGHYGYTF
TGTGCCAGCAGCGAGGGACAGGGACACTATGGCTACACCTTC
>NA|TRBD2|TRBJ2-2|TRBV11-3
CASSLGRLAPDTGELFF
TGTGCCAGCAGCTTGGGCCGACTAGCCCCGGACACCGGGGAGCTGTTTTTT
>NA|TRBD1|TRBJ2-1|TRBV19
CASSTYSRGPSNEQFF
TGTGCCAGTAGTACTTATTCGAGGGGGCCTAGCAATGAGCAGTTCTTC
>NA|NA|TRBJ1-1|TRBV5-1
CASARDYTEAFF
TGCGCCAGCGCGCGGGACTACACTGAAGCTTTCTTT
>NA|NA|TRBJ2-7|TRBV28
CASSSLALTGFYEQYF
TGTGCCAGCAGTTCCTTGGCTCTGACAGGATTCTACGAGCAGTACTTC
>once|NA|TRBJ1-1|TRBV11-2
CASSLGPGRGSTEAFF
TGTGCCAGCAGCTTAGGACCCGGACGGGGGAGCACTGAAGCTTTCTTT
>NA|TRBD1|TRBJ2-7|TRBV13
CASSKPGDRAYEQYF
TGTGCCAGCAGCAAGCCAGGGGACAGGGCCTACGAGCAGTACTTC
>NA|TRBD1|TRBJ2-1|TRBV5-6
CASSLDRGYSYNEQFF
TGTGCCAGCAGCTTGGACAGGGGATACTCCTACAATGAGCAGTTCTTC
>once|NA|TRBJ1-5|TRBV18
CASSQDYSNQPQHF
TGTGCCAGCTCACAAGACTATAGCAATCAGCCCCAGCATTTT
>NA|NA|TRBJ2-3|TRBV5-1
CASSSGQPTDTQYF
TGCGCCAGCAGCTCTGGACAACCCACAGATACGCAGTATTTT
>NA|NA|TRBJ1-2|TRBV6-5
CASSNSVGVNYGYTF
TGTGCCAGCAGTAACTCGGTAGGGGTTAACTATGGCTACACCTTC
>NA|TRBD1|TRBJ2-7|TRBV5-1
CASRSPGQAYEQYF
TGCGCCAGCAGATCTCCGGGACAGGCCTACGAGCAGTACTTC
>NA|TRBD2|TRBJ2-5|TRBV4-1
CASSQDGQRGGKRETQYF
TGCGCCAGCAGCCAAGATGGGCAGCGGGGGGGAAAGAGGGAGACCCAGTACTTC
>NA|NA|TRBJ2-3|TRBV3-1/TRBV3-2
CASSRAGAPTDTQYF
TGTGCCAGCAGCCGGGCGGGGGCTCCCACAGATACGCAGTATTTT
>NA|TRBD2|TRBJ2-7|TRBV3-1/TRBV3-2
CASSLTSGGRYEQYF
TGTGCCAGCAGCCTGACTAGCGGGGGGCGTTACGAGCAGTACTTC
>NA|TRBD2|TRBJ2-3|TRBV4-1
CASSQQAGLAETDTQYF
TGCGCCAGCAGCCAACAGGCGGGACTAGCGGAGACAGATACGCAGTATTTT
>NA|TRBD2|TRBJ2-7|TRBV29-1
CSVDGTGGSYEQYF
TGCAGCGTTGACGGGACGGGGGGGTCCTACGAGCAGTACTTC
>NA|NA|TRBJ1-1|TRBV19
CASSPRDTYTEAFF
TGTGCCAGTAGTCCCCGGGACACCTACACTGAAGCTTTCTTT
>NA|TRBD1|TRBJ1-1|TRBV4-1
CASSQALLGGRSTEAFF
TGCGCCAGCAGCCAAGCGCTGCTAGGGGGCAGGTCCACTGAAGCTTTCTTT
>NA|TRBD1|TRBJ1-1|TRBV19
CASSVRGPVEGEAFF
TGTGCCAGTAGTGTAAGGGGGCCCGTGGAGGGTGAAGCTTTCTTT
>once|TRBD1|TRBJ1-5|TRBV28
CASRWTGGLNQPQHF
TGTGCCAGCAGGTGGACAGGGGGTCTCAATCAGCCCCAGCATTTT
>NA|NA|TRBJ2-2|TRBV7-8
CASSLVPGAPTGELFF
TGTGCCAGCAGCTTAGTTCCAGGGGCCCCCACCGGGGAGCTGTTTTTT
>NA|NA|TRBJ1-5|TRBV6-2/TRBV6-3
CASSYSKWGRGQPQHF
TGTGCCAGCAGTTACTCGAAGTGGGGGCGAGGTCAGCCCCAGCATTTT
>NA|TRBD2|TRBJ2-1|TRBV7-9
CASSLDGTSQFF
TGTGCCAGCAGCTTGGATGGGACTAGCCAGTTCTTC
>NA|NA|TRBJ2-2|TRBV21-1
CASSKGVRVRTGELFF
TGTGCCAGCAGCAAAGGGGTCAGGGTAAGGACCGGGGAGCTGTTTTTT
>NA|TRBD1|TRBJ2-5|TRBV18
CASSWDRGVQETQYF
TGTGCCAGCTCATGGGACAGGGGTGTGCAAGAGACCCAGTACTTC
>NA|NA|TRBJ1-1|TRBV27
CASSPGRAFMNTEAFF
TGTGCCAGCAGTCCGGGCAGGGCCTTTATGAACACTGAAGCTTTCTTT
>NA|TRBD1|TRBJ2-7|TRBV19
CASRKLDRGTYEQYF
TGTGCCAGTAGGAAATTGGACAGGGGAACCTACGAGCAGTACTTC
>few|NA|TRBJ2-5|TRBV27
CASSLLRFRETQYF
TGTGCCAGCAGTTTACTGCGTTTTCGAGAGACCCAGTACTTC
>NA|NA|TRBJ1-3|TRBV19
CASSPMGASGNTIYF
TGTGCCAGTAGTCCCATGGGGGCCTCTGGAAACACCATATATTTT